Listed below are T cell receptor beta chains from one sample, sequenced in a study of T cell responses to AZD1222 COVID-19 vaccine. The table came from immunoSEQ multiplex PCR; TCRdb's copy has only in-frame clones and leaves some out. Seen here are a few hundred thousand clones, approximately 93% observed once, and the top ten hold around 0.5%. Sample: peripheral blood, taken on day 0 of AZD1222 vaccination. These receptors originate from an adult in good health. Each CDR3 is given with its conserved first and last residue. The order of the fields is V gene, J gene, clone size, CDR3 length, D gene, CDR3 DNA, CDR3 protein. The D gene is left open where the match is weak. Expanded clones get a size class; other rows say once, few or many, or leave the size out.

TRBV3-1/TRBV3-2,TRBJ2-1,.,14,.,TGTGCCAGCAGTGGGGAGACCGAAGCCAATGAGCAGTTCTTC,CASSGETEANEQFF
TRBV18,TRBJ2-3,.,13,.,TGTGCCAGCTCACAGAGTAGGGGAGATACGCAGTATTTT,CASSQSRGDTQYF
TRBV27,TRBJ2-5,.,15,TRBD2,TGTGCCAGCAGTTTCCAGGGGACTAGCGGAGAGACCCAGTACTTC,CASSFQGTSGETQYF
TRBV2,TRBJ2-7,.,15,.,TGTGCCAGCAGTGAAGGGGCAGGGGGGACTTACGAGCAGTACTTC,CASSEGAGGTYEQYF
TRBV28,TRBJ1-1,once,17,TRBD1,TGTGCCAGCAGTCCCTGGTTCCGGGACAGGGATAACACTGAAGCTTTCTTT,CASSPWFRDRDNTEAFF
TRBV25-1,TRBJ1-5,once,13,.,TGTGCCAGCAGTGAACCCCCAGGACAGCCCCAGCATTTT,CASSEPPGQPQHF
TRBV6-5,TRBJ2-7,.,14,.,TGTGCCAGCTCCAGTCCGGGCCTCACCTACGAGCAGTACTTC,CASSSPGLTYEQYF
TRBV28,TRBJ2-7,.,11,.,TGTGCCAGCAGCACAAGGAACGAGCAGTACTTC,CASSTRNEQYF
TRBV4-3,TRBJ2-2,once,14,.,TGCGCCAGCAGCCTGCAGGAGAACACCGGGGAGCTGTTTTTT,CASSLQENTGELFF
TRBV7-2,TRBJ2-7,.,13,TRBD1,TGTGCCAGCAGCTCACAGGGGGCGGGCGAGCAGTACTTC,CASSSQGAGEQYF
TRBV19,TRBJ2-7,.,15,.,TGTGCCAGTACCCAGTTCGGGGGGCTCTACTACGAGCAGTACTTC,CASTQFGGLYYEQYF
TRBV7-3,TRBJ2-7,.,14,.,TGTGCCAGCAGAGTGGAATACCCTTCCTACGAGCAGTACTTC,CASRVEYPSYEQYF
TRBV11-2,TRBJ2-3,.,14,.,TGTGCCAGCAGCTTAGAACGACGTCGCGATACGCAGTATTTT,CASSLERRRDTQYF
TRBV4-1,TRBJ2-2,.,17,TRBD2,TGCGCCAGCAGCCAAGTTTTAGCGGGGGTAAACACCGGGGAGCTGTTTTTT,CASSQVLAGVNTGELFF
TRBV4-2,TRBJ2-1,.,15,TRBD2,TGTGCCAGCAGCCGGACAGCGGGAGGGAACAATGAGCAGTTCTTC,CASSRTAGGNNEQFF
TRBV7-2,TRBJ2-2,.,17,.,TGTGCCAGCAGCGCGTCGGTGTGGGGCGGGAAAACCGGGGAGCTGTTTTTT,CASSASVWGGKTGELFF
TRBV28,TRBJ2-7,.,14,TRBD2,TGTGCCAGCAGTCGCGGGGGAGTCTCCTACGAGCAGTACTTC,CASSRGGVSYEQYF
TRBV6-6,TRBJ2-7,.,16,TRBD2,TGTGCCAGCAGTTACCCGACTAGCGGGGGATGGGGCGAGCAGTACTTC,CASSYPTSGGWGEQYF
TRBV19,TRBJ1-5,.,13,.,TGTGCCAGTAAGGGCAGCTACAATCAGCCCCAGCATTTT,CASKGSYNQPQHF
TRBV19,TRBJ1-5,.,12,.,TGTGCCAGTAGTCCAAGGGGAGGCTCCCAGCATTTT,CASSPRGGSQHF
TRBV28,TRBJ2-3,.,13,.,TGTGCCAGCTATTCCGGGGGTACAGATACGCAGTATTTT,CASYSGGTDTQYF
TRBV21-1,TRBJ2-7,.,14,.,TGTGCCAGCAGCTACCGGGACAACTCCTACGAGCAGTACTTC,CASSYRDNSYEQYF
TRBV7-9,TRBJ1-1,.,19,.,TGTGCCAGCACCACATTCAAACCTACTGGACGGATGTCGAACACTGAAGCTTTCTTT,CASTTFKPTGRMSNTEAFF
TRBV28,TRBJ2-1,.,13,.,TGTGCCAGCAGTCCACAGTCCCACAATGAGCAGTTCTTC,CASSPQSHNEQFF
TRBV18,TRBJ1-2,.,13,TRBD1,TGTGCCAGCTCACCCGGGACAGGGAACGGCTACACCTTC,CASSPGTGNGYTF
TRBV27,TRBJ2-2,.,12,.,TGTGCCAGCAGGCCCGTAACCGGGGAGCTGTTTTTT,CASRPVTGELFF
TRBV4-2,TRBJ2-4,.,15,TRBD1,TGTGCCAGCAGCCCCTTCGACGGGACAGGGGGCATTCAGTACTTC,CASSPFDGTGGIQYF
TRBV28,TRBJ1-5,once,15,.,TGTGCCAGCAGTTCCACAGGGATCAGCAATCAGCCCCAGCATTTT,CASSSTGISNQPQHF